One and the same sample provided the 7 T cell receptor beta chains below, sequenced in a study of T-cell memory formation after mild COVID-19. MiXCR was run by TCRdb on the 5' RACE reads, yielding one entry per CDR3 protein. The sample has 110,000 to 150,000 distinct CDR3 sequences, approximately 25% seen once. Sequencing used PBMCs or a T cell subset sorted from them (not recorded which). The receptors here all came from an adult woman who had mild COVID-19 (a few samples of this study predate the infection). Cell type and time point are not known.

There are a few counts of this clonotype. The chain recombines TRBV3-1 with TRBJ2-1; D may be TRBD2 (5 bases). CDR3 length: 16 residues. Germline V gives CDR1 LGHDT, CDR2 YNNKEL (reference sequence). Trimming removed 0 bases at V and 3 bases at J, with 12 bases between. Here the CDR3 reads CASSQEAPEDYNEQFF. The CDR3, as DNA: TGTGCCAGCAGCCAAGAGGCCCCGGAGGACTACAATGAGCAGTTCTTC.

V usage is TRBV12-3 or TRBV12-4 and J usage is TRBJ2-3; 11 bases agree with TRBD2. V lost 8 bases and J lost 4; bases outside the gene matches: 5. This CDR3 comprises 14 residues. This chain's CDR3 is CASRLAGPADTQYF. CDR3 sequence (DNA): TGTGCCAGCCGACTAGCGGGGCCTGCAGATACGCAGTATTTT.

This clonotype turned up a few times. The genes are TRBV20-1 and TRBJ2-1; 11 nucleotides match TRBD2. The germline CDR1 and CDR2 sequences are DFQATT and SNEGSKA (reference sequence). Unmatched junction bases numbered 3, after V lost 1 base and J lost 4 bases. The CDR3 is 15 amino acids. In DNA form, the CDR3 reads TGCAGTGCTAGAGTGGGACTAGCGGCATACAATGAGCAGTTCTTC. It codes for CSARVGLAAYNEQFF.

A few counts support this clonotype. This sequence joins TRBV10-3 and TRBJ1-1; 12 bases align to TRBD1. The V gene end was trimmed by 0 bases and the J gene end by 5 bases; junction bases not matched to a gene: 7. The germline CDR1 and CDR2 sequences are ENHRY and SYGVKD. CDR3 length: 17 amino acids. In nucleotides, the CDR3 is TGTGCCATCAGTGAGTCGGGACAGGGGGCAATAGAAACTGAAGCTTTCTTT. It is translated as CAISESGQGAIETEAFF.

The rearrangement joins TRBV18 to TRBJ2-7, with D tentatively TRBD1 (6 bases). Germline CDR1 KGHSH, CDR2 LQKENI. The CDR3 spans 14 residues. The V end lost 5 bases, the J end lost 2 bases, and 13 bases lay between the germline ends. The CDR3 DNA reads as TGTGCCAGCTCAGACAGGCTATCACCCTACGAGCAGTACTTC. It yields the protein CASSDRLSPYEQYF.

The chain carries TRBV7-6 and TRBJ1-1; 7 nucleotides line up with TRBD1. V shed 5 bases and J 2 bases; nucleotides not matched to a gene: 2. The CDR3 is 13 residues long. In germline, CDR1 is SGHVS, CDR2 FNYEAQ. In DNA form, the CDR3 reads TGTGCCAGCAGCGGGGACAGCAACACTGAAGCTTTCTTT. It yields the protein CASSGDSNTEAFF.

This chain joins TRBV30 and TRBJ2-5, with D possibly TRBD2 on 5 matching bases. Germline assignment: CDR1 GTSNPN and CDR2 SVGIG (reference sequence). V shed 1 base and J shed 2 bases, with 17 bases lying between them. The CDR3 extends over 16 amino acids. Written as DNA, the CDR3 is TGTGCCTGGAGTGGGGGTTGGAGCGTAGCGCAAGAGACCCAGTACTTC. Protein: CAWSGGWSVAQETQYF.